Sequencing of this TCR beta chain was carried out in a study of OX40 agonist ivuxolimab in advanced cancers. Study results and caveats: Clonal expansion was seen in CD4+ and CD8+ blood T cells by week 6 at 0.1 to 3.0 mg/kg.

Germline V gene data show CDR1 as ENHRY and CDR2 as SYGVKD. The length of the CDR3 is 15 residues. Worth noting for this clone: What it binds is unknown.

TCRdb's table, derived via immunoSEQ multiplex PCR, lists solely in-frame clones and lacks some. The data contain tens of thousands of clones, roughly nine tenths of them singletons. The chain combines TRBV10-3 with TRBJ2-5; TRBD2 aligns across 11 bases. The J call may not be correct, given that the DNA end is closer to TRBJ2-7. The sequence derives from an adult with an advanced solid tumor such as melanoma, head and neck, liver or kidney cancer. Material: CD4+ or CD8+ T cells sorted from blood, obtained in a trial of the OX40 agonist ivuxolimab. The DNA for the CDR3 is TGTGCCATCCAGGACCGACTAGCGGGAAATTCCGAGCAGTACTTC. This encodes CAIQDRLAGNSEQYF.